This TCR beta chain was captured in a study of glioma-infiltrating T cells after dendritic cell vaccination. The wider study: Patients had newly diagnosed or recurrent glioblastoma and received dendritic cell vaccines. The vaccine used monocyte-derived dendritic cells pulsed overnight with autologous tumor lysate.

This CDR3 comprises 16 residues. CDR1 is SGHTA, CDR2 FQGNSA, per germline. Trimming cost V 5 bases and J 2 bases; bases outside gene matches: 10. Indicated time point: after dendritic cell vaccination, including at tumor progression/relapse. Only in-frame clones appear in the TCRdb table, and some are missing; sequencing was by immunoSEQ multiplex PCR. The table has 60,000 or so clones, about 89% seen once. This chain joins TRBV7-2 and TRBJ2-3; TRBD2 matches at 7 bases. This clonotype originated in a human donor with glioblastoma. The material sequenced was blood, taken after dendritic cell vaccination. The CDR3 region is CASSEDRTRATDTQYF. CDR3 nucleotides: TGTGCCAGCAGCGAGGATCGGACTAGGGCCACAGATACGCAGTATTTT.